The 32 T cell receptor beta chains presented below share a single source sample, sequenced in a study of blood T cells in healthy people across ages. PCR was performed a second time for about 7 to 11 cycles using a sample-barcoded 5' primer and a J-beta primer mix. A single record per CDR3 protein comes from TCRdb applying MiXCR to the 5' RACE reads. There are roughly 1.5 million distinct CDR3 sequences in the sample; approximately 43% occur only once, and 4% lies in the top ten. Input material: blood. These TCRs come from a woman aged 18-29 years in good health.

The table lists this clonotype with a few counts. The J gene is TRBJ2-7, the V gene TRBV20-1; tentatively, D is TRBD1 or TRBD2 (7 bases each). Germline-derived CDR1 and CDR2 are DFQATT and SNEGSKA (reference sequence). V was pared by 4 bases and J by 6 bases, with 22 bases between. The CDR3 length is 15 residues. The CDR3 nucleotides are TGCAGTGCTAACCTCGGGGGGACAGAGTTGGCCGAGCAGTACTTC. Residues: CSANLGGTELAEQYF.

The chain combines TRBV6-1 with TRBJ2-3; no clear D gene. Trimming took off 0 bases at V and 4 bases at J, with 11 bases between the two ends. Germline assignment: CDR1 MNHNS and CDR2 SASEGT. The CDR3 is made up of 15 amino acids. This CDR3 reads CASSEAMRFPDTQYF. Written as DNA, the CDR3 is TGTGCCAGCAGTGAAGCGATGCGGTTCCCAGATACGCAGTATTTT.

This clonotype appeared a few times. This chain connects TRBV7-2 to TRBJ2-7; 9 positions agree with TRBD2. After removal of 0 bases from V and 2 bases from J, the junction contained 5 bases not matched to a gene. In germline, CDR1 is SGHTA, CDR2 FQGNSA. The CDR3 runs to 16 residues. CDR3 nucleotides: TGTGCCAGCAGCTTAGCCCCAGCGGGGGGTACCTACGAGCAGTACTTC. It yields the protein CASSLAPAGGTYEQYF. The entire variable domain, with the rest obtained from reference TRBV7-2 and TRBJ2-7, is as follows: GAGVSQSPSNKVTEKGKDVELRCDPISGHTALYWYRQSLGQGLEFLIYFQGNSAPDKSGLPSDRFSAERTGGSVSTLTIQRTQQEDSAVYLCASSLAPAGGTYEQYFGPGTRLTVT.

CDR3 region: CASSLSHEAFF. CDR3 sequence (DNA): TGTGCCAGCAGCTTAAGCCATGAAGCTTTCTTT. The chain uses TRBV5-6 and TRBJ1-1, with D uncertain. In germline, CDR1 is SGHDT, CDR2 YYEEEE. The CDR3 loop spans 11 amino acids. The germline V and J ends were trimmed by 2 bases and 7 bases, with 6 bases remaining between them. The full variable domain, completed using reference TRBV5-6 and TRBJ1-1, is DAGVTQSPTHLIKTRGQQVTLRCSPKSGHDTVSWYQQALGQGPQFIFQYYEEEERQRGNFPDRFSGHQFPNYSSELNVNALLLGDSALYLCASSLSHEAFFGQGTRLTVV.

This sequence joins TRBV30 and TRBJ2-1; D is unresolved. Trimming shortened V by 3 bases and J by 2 bases, and 5 bases separated the two germline ends. The CDR3 is made up of 12 amino acids. The germline V gene encodes CDR1 GTSNPN and CDR2 SVGIG (reference sequence). CDR3 loop: CAWSTAYNEQFF. The CDR3, as DNA: TGTGCCTGGAGCACAGCCTACAATGAGCAGTTCTTC.

The rearrangement joins TRBV2 to TRBJ2-3; TRBD2 is a possible D gene (5 bases). The germline gives CDR1 SNHLY, CDR2 FYNNEI. Trimming pared 5 bases from V and 0 bases from J, leaving 12 bases between. This CDR3 region has 15 residues. This CDR3 is CASSRSGSSTDTQYF. The CDR3 DNA reads as TGTGCCAGCAGTCGAAGCGGATCTAGCACAGATACGCAGTATTTT.

This clonotype has more than one count but fewer than ten. The chain combines TRBV20-1 with TRBJ2-7; 9 nucleotides agree with TRBD2. CDR3 length: 15 amino acids. V shed 5 bases, J shed 2 bases, and the junction held 10 bases outside the gene matches. The germline CDR1 and CDR2 sequences are DFQATT and SNEGSKA (reference sequence). This chain's CDR3 is CSALTSGAFTYEQYF. CDR3 nucleotides: TGCAGTGCTTTGACTAGCGGAGCTTTTACCTACGAGCAGTACTTC.

This clonotype has more than one count but fewer than ten. The rearrangement uses TRBV20-1 and TRBJ2-1; a possible D gene is TRBD2 (5 bases). V was trimmed by 5 bases and J by 7 bases, leaving 18 bases between them. CDR1 and CDR2 (germline): DFQATT, SNEGSKA (reference sequence). There are 14 residues in the CDR3. The CDR3 protein is CSAARGALGNEQFF. The CDR3 nucleotides read TGCAGTGCTGCTCGGGGAGCTTTGGGGAATGAGCAGTTCTTC.

The rearrangement links TRBV29-1 to TRBJ1-1; TRBD1 aligns across 7 bases. In germline, CDR1 is SQVTM, CDR2 ANQGSEA. The CDR3 sequence is 15 residues long. V lost 7 bases to trimming and J lost 1 base; unmatched junction nucleotides: 12. This chain's CDR3 is CSADRDSIGNTEAFF. CDR3 nucleotides: TGCAGCGCGGACCGGGACAGTATTGGGAACACTGAAGCTTTCTTT.

This rearrangement joins TRBV12-3 or TRBV12-4 to TRBJ2-1, with a tentative D call TRBD1 (6 bases). The CDR3 has 13 residues. V lost 8 bases and J lost 2, with 10 bases in between. The CDR3 DNA sequence: TGTGCCAGCCAGGACAGACCCTACAATGAGCAGTTCTTC. This gives the protein CASQDRPYNEQFF.

This clonotype showed up just a few times. This chain joins TRBV20-1 and TRBJ1-1; D ambiguous. The CDR3 runs 12 residues. V gave up 0 bases and J gave up 6 bases, with 8 bases separating them. Germline assignment: CDR1 DFQATT and CDR2 SNEGSKA (reference sequence). CDR3 in amino acids: CSARDRNPEAFF. The CDR3 DNA reads as TGCAGTGCTAGAGATCGAAATCCTGAAGCTTTCTTT.

This clonotype was found once. The rearrangement joins TRBV30 to TRBJ2-7, with D possibly being TRBD1 (6 bases). V was cut by 0 bases and J by 6 bases, with 21 bases left in between. Germline V CDR1 and CDR2: GTSNPN, SVGIG (reference sequence). The CDR3 has 16 amino acids. The CDR3 DNA reads as TGTGCCTGGAGTGTACGGAGTGGCAGGGGAATCGGCGAGCAGTACTTC. Translating it yields CAWSVRSGRGIGEQYF.

The V gene is TRBV7-9, the J gene TRBJ1-4; 8 bases agree with TRBD1. J lost 5 bases, V lost 5 bases, and 7 bases had no gene match. The CDR3 runs to 15 residues. Germline V gene data show CDR1 as SEHNR and CDR2 as FQNEAQ (reference sequence). CDR3 sequence (DNA): TGTGCCAGCAGCATTGGACAGGGTTTGAATGAAAAACTGTTTTTT. Amino acid sequence: CASSIGQGLNEKLFF.

The chain links TRBV30 to TRBJ2-7; D gene ambiguous. CDR1 GTSNPN and CDR2 SVGIG come from the germline V gene (reference sequence). The V gene lost 0 bases and the J gene lost 6 bases, with 15 bases spanning the gap. The CDR3 is 14 amino acids. The CDR3 region is CAWSVHGNLGEQYF. CDR3 in DNA: TGTGCCTGGAGTGTACATGGTAACCTAGGCGAGCAGTACTTC.

The J gene is TRBJ2-1, the V gene TRBV9; 7 bases align to TRBD2. In germline, CDR1 is SGDLS, CDR2 YYNGEE. After removal of 4 bases from V and 0 bases from J, the junction contained 4 bases not matched to a gene. The CDR3 runs to 15 residues. CDR3 protein: CASSTRLASYNEQFF. CDR3 in DNA: TGTGCCAGCAGCACCCGACTAGCCTCCTACAATGAGCAGTTCTTC.

This clonotype has more than one count but fewer than ten. For the CDR3, the DNA is TGTGCCAGTAGTCAGTCCGGGACTAGCGACGAGCAGTACTTC. Protein: CASSQSGTSDEQYF. This chain connects TRBV19 to TRBJ2-7; 10 bases map to TRBD2. V dropped 5 bases and J dropped 5; count of bases not matched to a gene: 6. The germline CDR1 and CDR2 sequences are LNHDA and SQIVND (reference sequence). This CDR3 has 14 residues.

This clonotype was counted between two and nine times. This chain connects TRBV20-1 to TRBJ2-7; D is possibly TRBD1 (6 bases). Trimming cost V 3 bases and J 2 bases, with 20 bases left between them. Germline assignment: CDR1 DFQATT and CDR2 SNEGSKA (reference sequence). The CDR3 is 16 residues long. The CDR3 DNA is TGCAGTGCTAGCCCAGGGACACACCAGCCTACCTACGAGCAGTACTTC. This codes for CSASPGTHQPTYEQYF.

V usage is TRBV28 and J usage is TRBJ1-2; 7 nucleotides line up with TRBD1. Trimming took 5 bases from V and 11 from J; bases not matched to a gene: 5. From germline, CDR1 is MDHEN and CDR2 SYDVKM. The CDR3 totals 11 residues. CDR3 nucleotide sequence: TGTGCCAGCAGTCCGGGGACAGTTTACACCTTC. Translated, it gives CASSPGTVYTF.

The sample holds a few counts of this clonotype. This chain joins TRBV25-1 and TRBJ2-3; no firm D call. Trimming cost V 4 bases and J 0 bases, with 14 bases left between them. Germline loops: CDR1 MGHDK, CDR2 SYGVNS. This CDR3 comprises 16 residues. The chain's CDR3 is CASSVTATRSTDTQYF. The DNA of the CDR3 is TGTGCCAGCAGTGTAACGGCTACCCGCAGCACAGATACGCAGTATTTT. The full variable domain, in which reference TRBV25-1 and TRBJ2-3 provide the parts outside the CDR3, is EADIYQTPRYLVIGTGKKITLECSQTMGHDKMYWYQQDPGMELHLIHYSYGVNSTEKGDLSSESTVSRIRTEHFPLTLESARPSHTSQYLCASSVTATRSTDTQYFGPGTRLTVL.

This clonotype was counted a single time. V is TRBV25-1 and J is TRBJ2-7; 10 positions agree with TRBD2. The end of the DNA is better explained by TRBJ2-5, so the J call may be wrong. This CDR3 is built from 17 residues. Per the germline V gene, CDR1 is MGHDK and CDR2 is SYGVNS. The CDR3, as DNA: TGTGCCAGCAGTGAAGGGGAGCGGGGGGGAAGTAAAGAGACCCAGTACTTC. It translates to CASSEGERGGSKETQYF.

The chain joins TRBV5-1 to TRBJ1-1; D is ambiguous. Germline CDR1 SGHRS, CDR2 YFSETQ. Deletions cut 0 bases from V and 1 base from J, with 10 bases between. The CDR3 is made up of 15 amino acids. This CDR3 reads CASSLGPATNTEAFF. The CDR3 DNA follows: TGCGCCAGCAGCTTGGGGCCAGCAACGAACACTGAAGCTTTCTTT.

The chain uses TRBV27 and TRBJ2-7; a possible D gene is TRBD1 (6 bases). The length of the CDR3 is 13 residues. V shed 5 bases and J shed 5 bases, with 13 bases lying between them. Germline V gives CDR1 MNHEY, CDR2 SMNVEV (reference sequence). CDR3 loop: CASSRAGADEQYF. CDR3 nucleotides: TGTGCCAGCAGTAGGGCAGGGGCAGACGAGCAGTACTTC.

V and J are TRBV27 and TRBJ2-1, with TRBD2 matching over 12 bases. CDR3 size: 18 residues. Germline V gene lookup returns CDR1 MNHEY and CDR2 SMNVEV (reference sequence). Trimming at V came to 3 bases and at J to 1 base, leaving 7 bases not matched to a gene. The CDR3 spells CASSFRLAGDASYNEQFF. The CDR3 DNA is TGTGCCAGCAGTTTTCGACTAGCGGGAGACGCGTCCTACAATGAGCAGTTCTTC.

This clonotype was detected a few times. V gene TRBV7-8 combines with J gene TRBJ2-5, with unresolved D. This CDR3 comprises 17 residues. Germline V CDR1 and CDR2: SGHVS, FQNEAQ. V was shortened by 1 base and J by 2 bases, with 17 bases between the two germline ends. CDR3 bases: TGTGCCAGCAGCTTAGTCAACGTAGTAAGAGGTCAAGAGACCCAGTACTTC. It is translated as CASSLVNVVRGQETQYF.

This clonotype was seen only once. The junction and the germline gene differ at one end; a read error may be behind it. V and J are TRBV20-1 and TRBJ2-7; D call uncertain. This CDR3 has 14 residues. The germline gives CDR1 DFQATT, CDR2 SNEGSKA (reference sequence). The CDR3 loop is CSVRDVVVSYEQYF. The CDR3 DNA sequence: TGCAGTGTTAGAGATGTGGTCGTGTCCTACGAGCAGTACTTC.

This clonotype was observed a handful of times. The chain has TRBV5-1 and TRBJ2-1; the D call may be TRBD1 or TRBD2 (5 bases each). The V end was cut by 6 bases, the J end by 4 bases, with 17 bases between. The CDR3 spans 15 residues. CDR1 is SGHRS, CDR2 YFSETQ, per germline. The CDR3 sequence: CASIPMGEGYNEQFF. The CDR3 DNA reads as TGCGCCAGCATCCCGATGGGTGAGGGGTACAATGAGCAGTTCTTC.

V and J are TRBV5-1 and TRBJ2-5; 8 bases are a match to TRBD2. Germline V gene lookup returns CDR1 SGHRS and CDR2 YFSETQ. J lost 1 base, V lost 3 bases, and 5 bases had no gene match. The CDR3 consists of 15 residues. The CDR3 region is CASSSSTSGQETQYF. The DNA for the CDR3 is TGCGCCAGCAGCTCGTCAACTAGCGGCCAAGAGACCCAGTACTTC.

The V gene is TRBV7-9, the J gene TRBJ1-1, with D tentatively TRBD1 (5 bases). Looked up from germline, CDR1 is SEHNR and CDR2 is FQNEAQ (reference sequence). The CDR3 sequence is 12 residues long. The ends were cut back, 5 bases at V and 8 bases at J, with 12 bases in the middle. The CDR3 nucleotides are TGTGCCAGCAGCCAGGGAACAGGAGAAGCTTTCTTT. Protein: CASSQGTGEAFF.

This clonotype was observed a single time. The chain has TRBV29-1 and TRBJ2-7, with D possibly being TRBD2 (5 bases). The V gene's germline CDR1 is SQVTM and CDR2 ANQGSEA. V was pared by 2 bases and J by 4 bases, with 15 bases between. The CDR3 length is 14 residues. The CDR3 here is CSVERASGTYEQYF. In DNA, the CDR3 is TGCAGCGTTGAACGAGCCAGCGGAACGTACGAGCAGTACTTC.

The chain is built from TRBV6-5 and TRBJ2-7; D may be TRBD2 (6 bases). The CDR3 loop spans 15 amino acids. Germline values: CDR1 MNHEY, CDR2 SVGAGI. Trimming took 2 bases from V and 0 from J, leaving 11 bases between them. Here the CDR3 reads CASSYTSTSSYEQYF. The CDR3 region has the DNA TGTGCCAGCAGTTACACTAGCACTAGCTCCTACGAGCAGTACTTC.

The chain joins TRBV7-9 to TRBJ1-1; no definite D call. The V end was cut by 1 base, the J end by 7 bases, with 10 bases between. From germline, CDR1 is SEHNR and CDR2 FQNEAQ (reference sequence). The CDR3 length is 13 residues. The CDR3 region has the DNA TGTGCCAGCAGCTTAGACCCGGTATATGAAGCTTTCTTT. Translation gives CASSLDPVYEAFF.

This clonotype has only a few counts. The chain joins TRBV24-1 to TRBJ2-7; 7 nucleotides line up with TRBD1. V lost 4 bases to trimming and J lost 2 bases; unmatched junction nucleotides: 4. The CDR3 spans 14 residues. Germline assignment: CDR1 KGHDR and CDR2 SFDVKD. The CDR3 sequence: CATSDAGQAYEQYF. In nucleotides, the CDR3 is TGTGCCACCAGTGACGCAGGACAGGCCTACGAGCAGTACTTC.